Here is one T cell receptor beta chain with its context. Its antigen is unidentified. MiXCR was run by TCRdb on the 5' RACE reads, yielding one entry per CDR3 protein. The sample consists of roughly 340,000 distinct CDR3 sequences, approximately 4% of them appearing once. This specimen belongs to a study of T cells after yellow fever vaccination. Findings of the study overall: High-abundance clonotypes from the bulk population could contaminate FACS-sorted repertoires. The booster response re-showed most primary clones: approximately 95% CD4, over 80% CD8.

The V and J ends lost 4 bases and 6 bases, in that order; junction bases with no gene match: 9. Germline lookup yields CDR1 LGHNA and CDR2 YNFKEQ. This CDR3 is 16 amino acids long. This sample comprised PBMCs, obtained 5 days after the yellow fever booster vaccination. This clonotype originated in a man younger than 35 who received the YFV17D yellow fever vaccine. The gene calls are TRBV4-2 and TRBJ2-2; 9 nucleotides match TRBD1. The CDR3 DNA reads TGTGCCAGCAGCCCCCATGTGACAGGGGGGGCCGGGGAGCTGTTTTTT. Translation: CASSPHVTGGAGELFF.